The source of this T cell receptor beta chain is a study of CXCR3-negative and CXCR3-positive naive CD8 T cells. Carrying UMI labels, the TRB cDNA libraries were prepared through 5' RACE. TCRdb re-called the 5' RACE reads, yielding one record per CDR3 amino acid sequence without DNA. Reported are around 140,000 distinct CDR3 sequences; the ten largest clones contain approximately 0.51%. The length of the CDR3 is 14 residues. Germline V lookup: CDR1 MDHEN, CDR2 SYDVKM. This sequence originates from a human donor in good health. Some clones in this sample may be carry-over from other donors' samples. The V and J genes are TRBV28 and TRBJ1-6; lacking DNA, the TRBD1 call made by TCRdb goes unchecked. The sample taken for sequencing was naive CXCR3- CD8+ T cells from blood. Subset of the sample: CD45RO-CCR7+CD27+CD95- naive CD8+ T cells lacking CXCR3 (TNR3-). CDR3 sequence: CASMPGTVNSPLHF.